The clone carrying this T cell receptor beta chain was seen repeatedly, ten times or more. Method: immunoSEQ multiplex PCR; TCRdb's copy keeps in-frame clones and lacks some. The sample lists approximately 220,000 clones, over 80% seen once, with around 15% in the top ten. The data are from a study of cytomegalovirus exposure and HLA in healthy donors. Germline CDR1 is SGHRS and CDR2 is YFSETQ. Trimming pared 0 bases from V and 9 bases from J, leaving 10 bases between. This CDR3 contains 13 residues. Sequencing was performed on PBMCs. The receptor's source is a woman aged 25 to 45 in good health and CMV-seropositive. This sequence joins TRBV5-1 and TRBJ1-5; no clear D. The CDR3 protein is CASSLEGLRPQHF. The CDR3 DNA is TGCGCCAGCAGCTTGGAAGGCCTCCGGCCCCAGCATTTT.